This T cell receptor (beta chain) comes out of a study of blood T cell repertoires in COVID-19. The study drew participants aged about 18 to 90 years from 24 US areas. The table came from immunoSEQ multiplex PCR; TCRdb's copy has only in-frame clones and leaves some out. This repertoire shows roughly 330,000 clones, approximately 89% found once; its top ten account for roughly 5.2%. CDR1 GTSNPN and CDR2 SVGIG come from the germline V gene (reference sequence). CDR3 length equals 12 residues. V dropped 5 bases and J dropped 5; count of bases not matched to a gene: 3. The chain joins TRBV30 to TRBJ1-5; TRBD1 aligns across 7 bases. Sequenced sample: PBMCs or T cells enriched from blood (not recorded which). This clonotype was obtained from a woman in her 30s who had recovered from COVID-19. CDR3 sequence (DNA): TGTGCCTGGGGGGGACAGCATCAGCCCCAGCATTTT. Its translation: CAWGGQHQPQHF.